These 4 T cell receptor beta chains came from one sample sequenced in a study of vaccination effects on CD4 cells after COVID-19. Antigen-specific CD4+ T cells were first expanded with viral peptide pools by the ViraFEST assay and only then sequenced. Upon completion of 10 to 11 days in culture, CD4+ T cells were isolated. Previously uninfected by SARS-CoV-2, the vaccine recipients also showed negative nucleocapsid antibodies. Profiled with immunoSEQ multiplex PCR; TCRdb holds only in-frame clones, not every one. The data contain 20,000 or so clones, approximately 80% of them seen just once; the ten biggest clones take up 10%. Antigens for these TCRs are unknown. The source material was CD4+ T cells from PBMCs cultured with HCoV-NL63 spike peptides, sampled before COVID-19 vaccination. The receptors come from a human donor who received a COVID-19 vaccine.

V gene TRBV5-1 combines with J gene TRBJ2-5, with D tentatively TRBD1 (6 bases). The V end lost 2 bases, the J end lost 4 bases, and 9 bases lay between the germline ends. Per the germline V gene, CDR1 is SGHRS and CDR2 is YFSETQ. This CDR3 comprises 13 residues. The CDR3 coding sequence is TGCGCCAGCAGCTTTACAGGGCCAGAGACCCAGTACTTC. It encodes CASSFTGPETQYF.

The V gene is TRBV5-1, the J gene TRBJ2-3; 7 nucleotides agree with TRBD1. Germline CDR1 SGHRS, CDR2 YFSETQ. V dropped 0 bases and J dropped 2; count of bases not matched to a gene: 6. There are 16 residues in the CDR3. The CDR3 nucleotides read TGCGCCAGCAGCTTGGGGGAGACAGGGAACACAGATACGCAGTATTTT. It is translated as CASSLGETGNTDTQYF.

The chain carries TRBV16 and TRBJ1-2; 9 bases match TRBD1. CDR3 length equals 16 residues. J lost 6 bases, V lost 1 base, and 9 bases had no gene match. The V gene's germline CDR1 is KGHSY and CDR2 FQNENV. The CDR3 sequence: CASSQLNRGPSNGYTF. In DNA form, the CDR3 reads TGTGCCAGCAGCCAATTAAACAGGGGGCCTTCGAATGGCTACACCTTC.

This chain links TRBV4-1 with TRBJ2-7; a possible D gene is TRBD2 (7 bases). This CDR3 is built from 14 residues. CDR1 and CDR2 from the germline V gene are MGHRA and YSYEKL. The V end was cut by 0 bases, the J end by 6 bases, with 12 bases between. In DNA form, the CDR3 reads TGCGCCAGCAGCCAAGACGCGGGGGCGCGCGAGCAGTACTTC. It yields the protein CASSQDAGAREQYF.